Listed below are T cell receptor beta chains from one sample, sequenced in a study of CXCR3-negative and CXCR3-positive naive CD8 T cells. TCRdb reprocessed the 5' RACE reads; each CDR3 protein has one entry and no DNA is given. The repertoire table contains 41,000 or so distinct CDR3 sequences. Sequencing was performed on naive CXCR3- CD8+ T cells from blood. The source is a human donor in good health. Some clones in this sample may be carry-over from other donors' samples. Each CDR3 is given with its conserved first and last residue. The order of the fields is V gene, CDR3 length, J gene, CDR3 protein.

V: TRBV4-1; length: 15; J: TRBJ2-2; CDR3: CASSPSGTNTGELFF
V: TRBV6-2/TRBV6-3; length: 11; J: TRBJ1-1; CDR3: CASSWDSEAFF
V: TRBV29-1; length: 14; J: TRBJ2-7; CDR3: CSVEDRDRAYEQYF
V: TRBV19; length: 13; J: TRBJ2-1; CDR3: CASTRGTQNEQFF
V: TRBV29-1; length: 16; J: TRBJ2-5; CDR3: CSVQGTEASYQETQYF
V: TRBV25-1; length: 15; J: TRBJ2-1; CDR3: CASSDLGLGYNEQFF
V: TRBV29-1; length: 13; J: TRBJ2-2; CDR3: CSVASGGAGELFF
V: TRBV29-1; length: 16; J: TRBJ2-5; CDR3: CSVVWRGATSQETQYF
V: TRBV6-2/TRBV6-3; length: 14; J: TRBJ2-7; CDR3: CASSYEQELQEQYF
V: TRBV5-1; length: 13; J: TRBJ1-1; CDR3: CASSSTGITEAFF